The TCR beta chain under discussion was sequenced for a study of T cell repertoires in cytomegalovirus infection. Across the whole study: CMV epitopes, recently identified HLA-C-restricted and well-studied HLA-B-restricted, were used.

This clonotype was counted many times. Its antigen is currently unknown. TCRdb called the reads again in MiXCR, with one record for every CDR3 protein. The sample records fewer than 150,000 distinct CDR3 sequences, over 25% being singletons. The germline CDR1 and CDR2 sequences are SNHLY and FYNNEI. This CDR3 is built from 14 residues. The starting material was CD8+ T cells from cultured PBMCs, obtained from culture after CMV antigen stimulation. The chain has TRBV2 and TRBJ1-5; D call uncertain. The receptor was isolated from a human donor in good health (CMV status not recorded). Some clones in this sample may be carry-over from other donors' samples. CDR3 coding DNA: TGTGCGAGCGGTAGTAGTGAAACGTGGCAGCCCCAGCATTTT. Translating it yields CASGSSETWQPQHF.